Sequencing of this TCR beta chain was carried out in a study of blood T cell repertoires in COVID-19. Background on the study: Researchers got acute and convalescent COVID-19 samples from the United States, Italy and Spain. Sources were T cells, B-cell-depleted T cells, or PBMCs; the material itself was cDNA or gDNA.

The authors' processing: The assay estimated nucleated cells by amplifying reference gene primers. Generated by immunoSEQ multiplex PCR, the TCRdb table keeps only in-frame clones and is missing some. V, J and clone size derive from that table, while D and trimming were established from the DNA sequence. Of some 70,000 clones in the sample, 70% to 90% were seen once. The germline V and J ends were trimmed by 2 bases and 8 bases, with 16 bases remaining between them. The germline gives CDR1 ENHRY, CDR2 SYGVKD. This CDR3 contains 15 residues. The sequencing input was peripheral blood. The gene calls are TRBV10-3 and TRBJ2-1; tentatively, D is TRBD1 (5 bases). The receptor was isolated from a woman aged 55-69 years with acute or convalescent COVID-19. CDR3 nucleotides: TGTGCCATCAGTGAGCCGTTCCAGGGCGTCGATGAGCAGTTCTTC. The encoded protein is CAISEPFQGVDEQFF.